One and the same sample provided the 25 T cell receptor beta chains below, sequenced in a study of blood T cell repertoires in COVID-19. The table came from immunoSEQ multiplex PCR; TCRdb's copy has only in-frame clones and leaves some out. Found here are under 130,000 clones, less than 90% of them singletons; the top ten hold around 4.5%. Input material: peripheral blood. Every receptor here comes from a man aged 45 to 65 with acute or convalescent COVID-19.

The CDR3 coding sequence is TGTGCCTGGAGTCCACAAAAGAAATTGGAGGGTTCACCCCTCCACTTT. Translating gives CAWSPQKKLEGSPLHF. The genes are TRBV30 and TRBJ1-6; D is unclear. With 2 bases removed from V and 9 bases from J, the gap between germline ends came to 20 bases. The germline V gene encodes CDR1 GTSNPN and CDR2 SVGIG (reference sequence). The CDR3 loop spans 16 amino acids.

CDR3 protein: CASSPDPSGEQFF. The CDR3 DNA is TGTGCCAGCTCTCCGGACCCCAGCGGTGAGCAGTTCTTC. The rearrangement links TRBV18 to TRBJ2-1; D is possibly TRBD2 (5 bases). V was trimmed by 6 bases and J by 9 bases, leaving 15 bases between them. The germline V gene encodes CDR1 KGHSH and CDR2 LQKENI. This CDR3 has 13 amino acids.

The chain joins TRBV12-3 or TRBV12-4 to TRBJ2-5; D gene unclear. V was shortened by 2 bases and J by 4 bases, with 8 bases between the two germline ends. The CDR3 covers 13 residues. The CDR3 sequence: CASSLWALETQYF. In nucleotides, the CDR3 is TGTGCCAGCAGTTTATGGGCCCTAGAGACCCAGTACTTC.

The CDR3 DNA reads TGTGCCAGCAGCTTACGGACAGACACTAATGAAAAACTGTTTTTT. Its protein product is CASSLRTDTNEKLFF. The chain couples TRBV7-2 to TRBJ1-4; tentative D call: TRBD1 (6 bases). CDR3 size: 15 residues. Germline V gene data show CDR1 as SGHTA and CDR2 as FQGNSA. The germline V and J ends were trimmed by 2 bases and 2 bases, with 9 bases remaining between them.

V and J are TRBV7-9 and TRBJ1-6, with D possibly matching TRBD1 (6 bases). Trimming removed 5 bases from V and 5 bases from J, with 7 bases in between. This CDR3 is 13 amino acids long. Germline V gene sequence: CDR1 SEHNR, CDR2 FQNEAQ (reference sequence). The CDR3, as DNA: TGTGCCAGCAGCGGGACAAATAATTCACCCCTCCACTTT. It encodes CASSGTNNSPLHF.

The V gene is TRBV28, the J gene TRBJ1-2; 7 nucleotides match TRBD1. This CDR3 is built from 14 residues. V shed 2 bases and J 8 bases; nucleotides not matched to a gene: 8. Germline-derived CDR1 and CDR2 are MDHEN and SYDVKM. The CDR3 nucleotides read TGTGCCAGCAGTTTACCAGGACAGGCCGCCGGCTACACCTTC. Its protein product is CASSLPGQAAGYTF.

Concerning this clone: The sample holds other DNA sequences that translate to the same CDR3. J is TRBJ2-5 and V is TRBV18; 7 bases align to TRBD2. V gave up 2 bases and J gave up 3 bases; unmatched junction bases: 3. Germline V gene sequence: CDR1 KGHSH, CDR2 LQKENI. The CDR3 has 14 amino acids. CDR3 coding DNA: TGTGCCAGCTCACCAGGGCTAGCGGAAGAGACCCAGTACTTC. Its protein product is CASSPGLAEETQYF.

The V gene is TRBV4-1, the J gene TRBJ1-5, with D maybe TRBD1 (6 bases). Germline CDR1 MGHRA, CDR2 YSYEKL. Between the trimmed V and J ends, which lost 4 bases and 2 bases, there was a span of 12 bases. The length of the CDR3 is 15 residues. CDR3: CASSLETGRNQPQHF. CDR3 sequence (DNA): TGCGCCAGCAGCCTAGAGACAGGTCGCAATCAGCCCCAGCATTTT.

By share, this clone ranks as medium-sized (0.01 to 0.1%). The chain combines TRBV27 with TRBJ1-1; tentative D call: TRBD1 (5 bases). Germline V gene data show CDR1 as MNHEY and CDR2 as SMNVEV (reference sequence). The V gene lost 2 bases and the J gene lost 3 bases, with 10 bases spanning the gap. This CDR3 region has 14 residues. The CDR3 nucleotides are TGTGCCAGCAGTTTAGAACCAGGGTACACTGAAGCTTTCTTT. It encodes CASSLEPGYTEAFF.

V usage is TRBV12-2 and J usage is TRBJ1-5; no DNA check was done on the table's D call, TRBD1. TRBV12-2 is a pseudogene. This CDR3 spans 15 amino acids. The CDR3 DNA is TGTGCAAGTCGCTTACGAGACATTAGCAATCAGCCCCAGCATTTT. As protein: CASRLRDISNQPQHF.

The chain has TRBV4-1 and TRBJ2-1; perhaps TRBD2 as D (6 bases). Germline assignment: CDR1 MGHRA and CDR2 YSYEKL. The germline V and J ends were trimmed by 7 bases and 3 bases, with 13 bases remaining between them. The CDR3 totals 14 residues. The CDR3 DNA sequence: TGCGCCAGCAACCCGGGACTTCACTACAATGAGCAGTTCTTC. The encoded protein is CASNPGLHYNEQFF.

This chain uses TRBV11-3 with TRBJ2-7; D perhaps matches TRBD2 (6 bases). This CDR3 is built from 15 residues. Trimming cost V 0 bases and J 3 bases, with 12 bases left between them. Germline V CDR1 and CDR2: SGHNT, YENEEA. Written as DNA, the CDR3 is TGTGCCAGCAGCTTAGAAACGGTGCGGGACTACGAGCAGTACTTC. Residues: CASSLETVRDYEQYF.

V gene TRBV19 combines with J gene TRBJ1-5, with TRBD1 matching 8 bases. The CDR3 consists of 14 residues. CDR1 is LNHDA, CDR2 SQIVND, per germline (reference sequence). V shed 3 bases and J 5 bases; nucleotides not matched to a gene: 3. The CDR3 DNA sequence: TGTGCCAGTAGTATTCTACAGGGGGATCAGCCCCAGCATTTT. Translating it yields CASSILQGDQPQHF.

The J gene is TRBJ2-2, the V gene TRBV27; D possibly corresponds to TRBD1 (5 bases). Germline assignment: CDR1 MNHEY and CDR2 SMNVEV (reference sequence). CDR3 length: 13 amino acids. Trimming took 6 bases from V and 9 from J, leaving 14 bases between them. CDR3 sequence reads: CASRGATVRELFF. CDR3 DNA: TGTGCCAGCAGAGGGGCGACCGTGCGGGAGCTGTTTTTT.

This chain links TRBV18 with TRBJ1-5, with no clear D. The CDR3 runs 15 residues. V was trimmed by 5 bases and J by 1 base, leaving 12 bases between them. Germline CDR1 and CDR2: KGHSH and LQKENI. CDR3 nucleotides: TGTGCCAGCTCAACTCTAGGCGGGAGCAATCAGCCCCAGCATTTT. Translating gives CASSTLGGSNQPQHF.

This chain joins TRBV18 and TRBJ1-3, with 7 bases aligning to TRBD1. V shed 3 bases and J 0 bases; nucleotides not matched to a gene: 5. This CDR3 is built from 16 residues. Germline CDR1 and CDR2: KGHSH and LQKENI. CDR3 bases: TGTGCCAGCTCACCTACCGGACAGGTCTCTGGAAACACCATATATTTT. Translated, it gives CASSPTGQVSGNTIYF.

The V call is TRBV11-2, the J call TRBJ2-3; 13 nucleotides line up with TRBD2. CDR1 is SGHAT and CDR2 is FQNNGV in the germline V gene. The V and J ends lost 3 bases and 6 bases, in that order; junction bases with no gene match: 3. This CDR3 contains 15 residues. The CDR3 spells CASSFGLAGDDTQYF. In DNA form, the CDR3 reads TGTGCCAGCAGCTTCGGACTAGCGGGGGACGATACGCAGTATTTT.

This rearrangement joins TRBV14 to TRBJ2-3, with 13 bases matching TRBD2. Trimming removed 0 bases from V and 6 bases from J; junction bases left unmatched: 9. The CDR3 runs 18 residues. Germline V gives CDR1 SGHDN, CDR2 FVKESK. Here the CDR3 DNA reads TGTGCCAGCAGCCAAGATCGTAGGACTAGCGGGAGACCCGATACGCAGTATTTT. This encodes CASSQDRRTSGRPDTQYF. Based on the CDR3 plus reference TRBV14 and TRBJ2-3, the full variable domain is EAGVTQFPSHSVIEKGQTVTLRCDPISGHDNLYWYRRVMGKEIKFLLHFVKESKQDESGMPNNRFLAERTGGTYSTLKVQPAELEDSGVYFCASSQDRRTSGRPDTQYFGPGTRLTVL.

This chain uses TRBV7-8 with TRBJ2-1, with TRBD2 identical over 10 bases. The germline V gene has CDR1 SGHVS and CDR2 FQNEAQ. The CDR3 is made up of 16 amino acids. The V and J ends lost 5 bases and 10 bases, in that order; junction bases with no gene match: 14. CDR3 sequence reads: CASSQPSGGSGKEQFF. Here the CDR3 DNA reads TGTGCCAGCAGCCAGCCTAGCGGGGGCTCGGGTAAGGAGCAGTTCTTC.

The rearrangement joins TRBV6-5 to TRBJ2-7, with 8 nucleotides matching TRBD2. V lost 4 bases to trimming and J lost 4 bases; unmatched junction nucleotides: 6. Germline V gene sequence: CDR1 MNHEY, CDR2 SVGAGI. This CDR3 comprises 14 residues. This CDR3 reads CASSLTGGRYEQYF. In DNA, the CDR3 is TGTGCCAGCAGTTTGACGGGAGGGAGGTACGAGCAGTACTTC.

The rearrangement uses TRBV24-1 and TRBJ2-3; tentatively, D is TRBD2 (5 bases). V was pared by 0 bases and J by 6 bases, with 9 bases between. In germline, CDR1 is KGHDR, CDR2 SFDVKD. There are 14 residues in the CDR3. The CDR3 DNA follows: TGTGCCACCAGTGATTTGCCACCGGGGGATACGCAGTATTTT. Translated: CATSDLPPGDTQYF.

This chain uses TRBV19 with TRBJ1-4; 7 nucleotides align to TRBD1. After removal of 6 bases from V and 4 bases from J, the junction contained 8 bases not matched to a gene. CDR3 size: 15 residues. Germline CDR1 LNHDA, CDR2 SQIVND (reference sequence). Written as DNA, the CDR3 is TGTGCCAGTAGAGAGAGGGGGCTTGATAATGAAAAACTGTTTTTT. Translated, it gives CASRERGLDNEKLFF.

V and J are TRBV28 and TRBJ2-7; 9 bases fit TRBD2. V was pared by 6 bases and J by 2 bases, with 5 bases of the junction left unmatched. Germline CDR1 and CDR2: MDHEN and SYDVKM. The CDR3 runs 14 residues. CDR3 loop: CASSLSGSPYEQYF. The CDR3 DNA follows: TGTGCCAGCAGCCTTAGCGGGAGCCCCTACGAGCAGTACTTC.

The chain carries TRBV3-1 (or the pseudogene TRBV3-2) and TRBJ2-4; 8 bases fit TRBD2. The germline gives CDR1 LGHDT, CDR2 YNNKEL (reference sequence). The ends lost 4 bases at V and 6 bases at J; junction bases unmatched: 5. This CDR3 is built from 14 residues. The CDR3 is CASSPREGGNIQYF. CDR3 in DNA: TGTGCCAGCAGCCCCCGGGAGGGAGGAAACATTCAGTACTTC.

The V and J genes are TRBV19 and TRBJ1-1; D uncertain. V was shortened by 3 bases and J by 6 bases, with 17 bases between the two germline ends. The CDR3 covers 15 residues. Germline V gives CDR1 LNHDA, CDR2 SQIVND (reference sequence). CDR3 loop: CASSMMSQSSSEAFF. For the CDR3, the DNA is TGTGCCAGTAGTATGATGTCACAATCCTCTTCTGAAGCTTTCTTT.